A selection of T cell receptor beta chains follows, all from one sample in a study of cytomegalovirus exposure and HLA in healthy donors. The table came from immunoSEQ multiplex PCR; TCRdb's copy has only in-frame clones and leaves some out. The sample has 90,000 to 150,000 clones; roughly four fifths are singletons. Input material: PBMCs. The origin of the receptors is a woman younger than 45 in good health and CMV-seropositive. CDR3s include the opening cysteine and the closing phenylalanine or tryptophan. Fields, in order: J gene, V gene, clone size, D gene, CDR3 protein, CDR3 DNA. A D gene is named only where the DNA matches it firmly. The size entry is marked missing in some rows and otherwise reads once, few, many or a size class.

TRBJ2-5 | TRBV7-2 | NA | NA | CASSSPGLLQETQYF | TGTGCCAGCAGCTCCCCGGGACTGCTACAAGAGACCCAGTACTTC
TRBJ1-3 | TRBV11-2 | NA | NA | CASLSPGNTIYF | TGTGCCAGCTTAAGCCCAGGAAACACCATATATTTT
TRBJ2-2 | TRBV7-3 | few | NA | CASSPTRTNTGELFF | TGTGCCAGCAGCCCCACAAGAACGAACACCGGGGAGCTGTTTTTT
TRBJ2-5 | TRBV30 | NA | NA | CAWSRDFQETQYF | TGTGCCTGGAGTAGGGACTTCCAAGAGACCCAGTACTTC
TRBJ2-7 | TRBV27 | NA | TRBD1 | CASSLRDRGGYEQYF | TGTGCCAGCAGCCTCCGGGACAGGGGGGGGTACGAGCAGTACTTC
TRBJ2-3 | TRBV4-1 | NA | TRBD2 | CASSHPLPSGGASSTDTQYF | TGCGCCAGCAGCCATCCGCTTCCTAGCGGGGGGGCCTCTAGCACAGATACGCAGTATTTT
TRBJ2-1 | TRBV4-2 | once | NA | CASSQDRTLSYNEQFF | TGTGCCAGCAGCCAAGACCGGACTCTATCCTACAATGAGCAGTTCTTC
TRBJ1-1 | TRBV4-2 | few | TRBD1 | CASSPWTGEGVNTEAFF | TGTGCCAGCAGCCCCTGGACAGGGGAAGGGGTGAACACTGAAGCTTTCTTT
TRBJ1-2 | TRBV28 | NA | NA | CASSARTWAF | TGTGCCAGCAGTGCCAGAACCTGGGCTTTC
TRBJ1-2 | TRBV28 | few | NA | CASSLWSHYTF | TGTGCCAGCAGTTTATGGAGCCATTACACCTTC
TRBJ1-1 | TRBV2 | NA | NA | CASSGGHFGAFF | TGTGCCAGCAGTGGGGGACACTTCGGAGCTTTCTTT
TRBJ1-3 | TRBV5-1 | NA | NA | CASSLEAGASGNTIYF | TGTGCCAGCAGCTTGGAGGCAGGGGCCTCTGGAAACACCATATATTTT
TRBJ2-1 | TRBV5-1 | NA | TRBD2 | CASSFPVLEGTRPLNEQFF | TGCGCCAGCAGCTTTCCCGTCCTTGAGGGGACTAGACCGTTGAATGAGCAGTTCTTC
TRBJ2-3 | TRBV15 | NA | NA | CATSRELTSTDTQYF | TGTGCCACCAGCAGAGAATTGACTAGCACAGATACGCAGTATTTT
TRBJ1-5 | TRBV7-9 | NA | TRBD1 | CASSRTGSNQPQHF | TGTGCCAGCAGCCGGACAGGTAGCAATCAGCCCCAGCATTTT
TRBJ2-3 | TRBV5-1 | NA | TRBD1 | CASSGSGTGAGTQYF | TGCGCCAGCAGCGGGTCCGGGACAGGGGCAGGTACGCAGTATTTT
TRBJ2-3 | TRBV7-7 | NA | TRBD2 | CASSLGSSGGTDTQYF | TGTGCCAGCAGCTTAGGAAGTAGCGGGGGCACAGATACGCAGTATTTT
TRBJ2-2 | TRBV7-8 | NA | NA | CASSLAGDYTGELFF | TGTGCCAGCAGTTTAGCAGGGGATTATACCGGGGAGCTGTTTTTT
TRBJ1-2 | TRBV6-6 | NA | NA | CASSLGQSYGYTF | TGTGCCAGCAGCCTTGGACAGAGCTATGGCTACACCTTC
TRBJ2-3 | TRBV7-3 | NA | NA | CASSKGSGGLTTDTQYF | TGTGCCAGCAGTAAAGGGTCCGGGGGGCTAACCACAGATACGCAGTATTTT
TRBJ1-4 | TRBV4-1 | NA | TRBD1 | CASSLSGTGAANNEKLFF | TGCGCCAGCAGCCTTTCCGGGACAGGGGCCGCTAACAATGAAAAACTGTTTTTT
TRBJ2-1 | TRBV4-2 | NA | TRBD2 | CASSQESLAGSYNEQFF | TGTGCCAGCAGCCAAGAGAGTCTAGCGGGGTCCTACAATGAGCAGTTCTTC
TRBJ1-2 | TRBV7-2 | NA | TRBD1 | CASVIDRGARCTF | TGTGCCAGCGTAATAGACAGGGGCGCCCGCTGCACCTTC
TRBJ1-2 | TRBV9 | NA | NA | CASSPRDWGYGYTF | TGTGCCAGCAGCCCCCGGGATTGGGGCTATGGCTACACCTTC
TRBJ2-7 | TRBV10-3 | NA | NA | CAISETGSSYEQYF | TGTGCCATCAGTGAGACAGGGTCCTCCTACGAGCAGTACTTC
TRBJ1-2 | TRBV30 | NA | NA | CAWSVQGGGGGYTF | TGTGCCTGGAGTGTTCAGGGAGGGGGTGGTGGCTACACCTTC
TRBJ2-3 | TRBV29-1 | NA | TRBD1 | CSVSDRRGTDTQYF | TGCAGCGTCTCGGACAGGCGCGGCACAGATACGCAGTATTTT
TRBJ1-6 | TRBV4-3 | NA | TRBD1 | CASSQDRDRLINSPLHF | TGCGCCAGCAGCCAAGATCGGGACAGGCTAATAAATTCACCCCTCCACTTT
TRBJ2-6 | TRBV2 | NA | NA | CASSPDRTGANVLTF | TGTGCCAGCAGTCCCGACAGAACTGGGGCCAACGTCCTGACTTTC
TRBJ2-3 | TRBV7-3 | NA | NA | CASRLGRSTDTQYF | TGTGCCAGTCGTTTGGGCAGAAGCACAGATACGCAGTATTTT
TRBJ2-1 | TRBV13 | NA | TRBD2 | CASRRGGGGRYNEQFF | TGTGCCAGCCGTAGGGGCGGGGGGGGGAGATACAATGAGCAGTTCTTC
TRBJ1-1 | TRBV30 | NA | NA | CAWAKGAHTEAFF | TGTGCCTGGGCCAAAGGGGCCCACACTGAAGCTTTCTTT
TRBJ1-4 | TRBV4-3 | NA | TRBD1 | CASSQGGQGAPYEKLFF | TGCGCCAGCAGCCAAGGGGGCCAGGGGGCGCCGTATGAAAAACTGTTTTTT
TRBJ2-1 | TRBV7-3 | NA | NA | CASSLRGWGEQFF | TGTGCCAGCAGCTTAAGAGGGTGGGGAGAGCAGTTCTTC
TRBJ2-5 | TRBV2 | NA | NA | CASRGSQETQYF | TGTGCCAGCCGCGGCAGTCAAGAGACCCAGTACTTC
TRBJ2-7 | TRBV4-3 | NA | NA | CASSQDRGDEQYF | TGCGCCAGCAGCCAAGATCGCGGGGACGAGCAGTACTTC
TRBJ1-6 | TRBV7-6 | NA | NA | CASSSAGGRNSPLHF | TGTGCCAGCAGCTCCGCGGGGGGAAGGAATTCACCCCTCCACTTT
TRBJ1-3 | TRBV4-3 | NA | NA | CASSQGDRNSGNTIYF | TGCGCCAGCAGCCAAGGAGACAGGAACTCTGGAAACACCATATATTTT
TRBJ2-1 | TRBV11-2 | NA | NA | CASSLEPSSYNEQFF | TGTGCCAGCAGCTTAGAGCCCAGCTCCTACAATGAGCAGTTCTTC
TRBJ2-3 | TRBV7-9 | NA | NA | CASSSSADTQYF | TGTGCCAGCAGCTCGTCTGCAGATACGCAGTATTTT
TRBJ1-2 | TRBV2 | NA | NA | CASSTQGLGGYTF | TGTGCCAGCAGCACACAGGGTTTGGGAGGCTACACCTTC
TRBJ2-5 | TRBV5-1 | NA | TRBD1 | CASSSDYYRQGLGGEQYF | TGCGCCAGCAGCTCGGACTATTATCGACAGGGGCTCGGAGGGGAGCAGTACTTC
TRBJ1-4 | TRBV29-1 | once | NA | CSARVYEKLFF | TGCAGCGCCAGGGTGTACGAAAAACTGTTTTTT
TRBJ1-1 | TRBV4-3 | NA | NA | CASSFFSLGVEGTEAFF | TGCGCCAGCAGCTTTTTTAGCCTAGGGGTGGAGGGCACTGAAGCTTTCTTT
TRBJ1-2 | TRBV5-4 | NA | TRBD1 | CASSLPGQGSGGYTF | TGTGCCAGCAGCTTACCGGGACAGGGTTCAGGTGGCTACACCTTC
TRBJ2-5 | TRBV11-3 | NA | TRBD1 | CASSAYRGETQYF | TGTGCCAGCAGCGCCTACAGGGGGGAGACCCAGTACTTC